This T cell receptor (beta chain) came from a study of cytomegalovirus exposure and HLA in healthy donors. This clone was recorded once. Its antigen is unknown. Primers included in the PCR were 60 Vbeta and 13 Jbeta primers. Clones were sequenced by immunoSEQ multiplex PCR, and TCRdb holds only the in-frame ones, with some missing. The sample consists of about 190,000 clones, 75% to 80% of them appearing once. Study-wide findings and caveats: For most TCR beta V segments, an earlier analysis put the productive rate at about 87% or about 30% of the time. CMV antigen specificity of a few CMV-associated chains was confirmed in vitro. Reportedly, cytomegalovirus status was diagnosed with high sensitivity and specificity.

V shed 6 bases and J shed 6 bases, with 18 bases lying between them. Germline assignment: CDR1 SNHLY and CDR2 FYNNEI. The CDR3 sequence is 15 residues long. The sample taken for sequencing was PBMCs. This chain connects TRBV2 to TRBJ1-5; D perhaps matches TRBD1 (5 bases). The clonotype originates from a woman aged 25 to 39 in good health and CMV-seropositive. The CDR3 is CASSQGSIAGQPQHF. CDR3 DNA: TGTGCCAGCAGCCAGGGAAGTATTGCAGGTCAGCCCCAGCATTTT.